This T cell receptor beta chain was documented in a study of long-term antiretroviral therapy in people with HIV. Remarks on this clone: Its antigen remains unidentified.

The study, taken as a whole, reports: Transplant donor controls retained higher diversity, though diversity increased after ART. Whereas controls had wider CDR3 length ranges, HIV repertoires had narrower ones.

CDR3 length: 14 amino acids. Trimming took off 2 bases at V and 9 bases at J, with 14 bases between the two ends. Germline CDR1 MNHEY, CDR2 SMNVEV (reference sequence). Before they underwent DNA extraction, samples held 1-10 million cryopreserved PBMC. It was version v3.0 of the immunoSEQ assay that was run at survey level. Sequenced by immunoSEQ multiplex PCR; TCRdb stores in-frame clones only, minus some. The table shows 7,500 to 10,000 clones, with 75% to 85% occurring only once. This specimen was unsorted PBMCs, taken 0.7 years after starting antiretroviral therapy. The chain couples TRBV27 to TRBJ2-1; possible D gene TRBD1, 6 bases. The clonotype comes from a man in his forties with HIV. DNA of the CDR3: TGTGCCAGCAGTTTAAGACAGGTCAGGGGTGAGCAGTTCTTC. Protein sequence: CASSLRQVRGEQFF.